The 32 T cell receptor beta chains below come from one sample, sequenced in a study of shared clonotypes between healthy human individuals. Cells designated naive CD8 were CD45RO-negative and were positively selected for CCR7, with terminally differentiated effector memory CD45RA+ cells excluded. Clones were sequenced by immunoSEQ multiplex PCR, and TCRdb holds only the in-frame ones, with some missing. The data contain 2 million or so clones, approximately 94% of them singletons. Specimen: naive CD8+ T cells sorted from blood. The receptors stem from a man between 18 and 35 years old in good health.

The chain uses TRBV6-1 and TRBJ2-7, with D possibly TRBD1 on 5 matching bases. This CDR3 comprises 13 residues. V was shortened by 4 bases and J by 1 base, with 8 bases between the two germline ends. The germline gives CDR1 MNHNS, CDR2 SASEGT. The CDR3 sequence: CASSVRQSYEQYF. The CDR3 region has the DNA TGTGCCAGCAGTGTGAGACAGTCCTACGAGCAGTACTTC.

The genes are TRBV9 and TRBJ2-7; D may correspond to TRBD1 or TRBD2 (5 bases each). Germline V gives CDR1 SGDLS, CDR2 YYNGEE. Trimming stripped 0 bases from V and 4 bases from J, with 17 bases between. This CDR3 has 16 amino acids. The CDR3 sequence is CASSVARDGRGYEQYF. The CDR3 DNA is TGTGCCAGCAGCGTAGCTCGGGACGGTCGAGGGTACGAGCAGTACTTC. Drawing the rest from reference TRBV9 and TRBJ2-7, the complete variable domain is DSGVTQTPKHLITATGQRVTLRCSPRSGDLSVYWYQQSLDQGLQFLIQYYNGEERAKGNILERFSAQQFPDLHSELNLSSLELGDSALYFCASSVARDGRGYEQYFGPGTRLTVT.

J is TRBJ1-1 and V is TRBV5-5; D gene ambiguous. The CDR3 runs 13 residues. Per germline, CDR1 SGHKS and CDR2 YYEKEE (reference sequence). Trimming left V 4 bases short and J 5 bases short, with 12 bases between. CDR3 in DNA: TGTGCCAGCAGCATTTGGGGATCGACTGAAGCTTTCTTT. This sequence encodes CASSIWGSTEAFF.

The J gene is TRBJ1-4, the V gene TRBV4-1; D is possibly TRBD1 (5 bases). The germline V and J ends were trimmed by 0 bases and 7 bases, with 12 bases remaining between them. The germline V gene encodes CDR1 MGHRA and CDR2 YSYEKL. This CDR3 has 15 residues. CDR3: CASSQEWAGGEKLFF. The CDR3 coding sequence is TGCGCCAGCAGCCAAGAATGGGCCGGGGGTGAAAAACTGTTTTTT.

V usage is TRBV7-9 and J usage is TRBJ2-1, with 7 bases fitting TRBD2. The CDR3 runs 14 residues. Germline V CDR1 and CDR2: SEHNR, FQNEAQ (reference sequence). J gave up 6 bases and V 7 bases, and 9 bases lay outside the gene matches. The CDR3 loop is CASTKGGSINEQFF. For the CDR3, the DNA is TGTGCCAGCACCAAAGGCGGGAGTATCAATGAGCAGTTCTTC.

The chain employs TRBV2 and TRBJ1-2, with 8 bases identical to TRBD1. V trimming: 5 bases; J trimming: 8 bases; junction bases outside the gene matches: 4. The CDR3 has 12 residues. Germline CDR1 SNHLY, CDR2 FYNNEI. The CDR3 here is CASSKTGAGYTF. Written as DNA, the CDR3 is TGTGCCAGCAGTAAGACAGGGGCCGGCTACACCTTC.

The V gene is TRBV4-1, the J gene TRBJ2-5; possible D gene TRBD2, 6 bases. Germline V gene data show CDR1 as MGHRA and CDR2 as YSYEKL. V dropped 2 bases and J dropped 5 bases, with 9 bases sitting between them. The CDR3 has 13 amino acids. CDR3 sequence: CASSQRLDETQYF. As DNA, the CDR3 is TGCGCCAGCAGCCAAAGACTAGATGAGACCCAGTACTTC.

A word on this clone: Distinct nucleotide sequences in the sample also encode this CDR3. The chain couples TRBV28 to TRBJ1-4; no reliable D call. The CDR3 loop spans 11 amino acids. Germline CDR1 and CDR2: MDHEN and SYDVKM. Trimming pared 3 bases from V and 8 bases from J, leaving 4 bases between. The DNA of the CDR3 is TGTGCCAGCAGTTTCCGGGAAAAACTGTTTTTT. Translating gives CASSFREKLFF. Based on the CDR3 plus reference TRBV28 and TRBJ1-4, the full variable domain is DVKVTQSSRYLVKRTGEKVFLECVQDMDHENMFWYRQDPGLGLRLIYFSYDVKMKEKGDIPEGYSVSREKKERFSLILESASTNQTSMYLCASSFREKLFFGSGTQLSVL.

This clone was recorded only once. The chain recombines TRBV4-3 with TRBJ2-2; D gene uncertain. Germline V gives CDR1 LGHNA, CDR2 YSLEER. Trimming removed 0 bases from V and 2 bases from J, with 13 bases in between. This CDR3 is built from 17 residues. The CDR3 loop reads CASSQDLRTVNTGELFF. DNA for the CDR3: TGCGCCAGCAGCCAAGATCTTCGGACGGTCAACACCGGGGAGCTGTTTTTT.

The CDR3: CASSLLLGDYNEQFF. CDR3 nucleotide sequence: TGCGCCAGCAGCTTGTTGCTGGGGGACTACAATGAGCAGTTCTTC. This sequence joins TRBV5-1 and TRBJ2-1; D may correspond to TRBD1 or TRBD2 (5 bases each). Germline CDR1 and CDR2: SGHRS and YFSETQ. V was cut by 1 base and J by 3 bases, with 11 bases left in between. CDR3 length: 15 residues. The full variable domain, in which reference TRBV5-1 and TRBJ2-1 provide the parts outside the CDR3, is KAGVTQTPRYLIKTRGQQVTLSCSPISGHRSVSWYQQTPGQGLQFLFEYFSETQRNKGNFPGRFSGRQFSNSRSEMNVSTLELGDSALYLCASSLLLGDYNEQFFGPGTRLTVL.

V and J are TRBV28 and TRBJ2-5, with TRBD1 matching over 8 bases. Trimming at V came to 7 bases and at J to 3 bases, leaving 13 bases not matched to a gene. The germline V gene encodes CDR1 MDHEN and CDR2 SYDVKM. The CDR3 contains 16 residues. This CDR3 reads CASTTPMTGDKETQYF. CDR3 bases: TGTGCCAGCACCACTCCTATGACAGGGGATAAAGAGACCCAGTACTTC.

This chain links TRBV2 with TRBJ2-7; 7 bases match TRBD1. Germline V CDR1 and CDR2: SNHLY, FYNNEI. Trimming at V came to 5 bases and at J to 7 bases, leaving 11 bases not matched to a gene. CDR3 length equals 14 residues. The DNA for the CDR3 is TGTGCCAGCAGTTGGGACAGAGGGGCGTGGGAGCAGTACTTC. Translated, it gives CASSWDRGAWEQYF. Supplemented by reference TRBV2 and TRBJ2-7, the full variable domain reads EPEVTQTPSHQVTQMGQEVILRCVPISNHLYFYWYRQILGQKVEFLVSFYNNEISEKSEIFDDQFSVERPDGSNFTLKIRSTKLEDSAMYFCASSWDRGAWEQYFGPGTRLTVT.

For the CDR3, the DNA is TGTGCCAGCAGTGTAGCGGCCCCTAGCACAGATACGCAGTATTTT. This encodes CASSVAAPSTDTQYF. The chain couples TRBV2 to TRBJ2-3; D is possibly TRBD2 (6 bases). V lost 4 bases and J lost 0, with 11 bases in between. CDR3 size: 15 residues. Germline CDR1 is SNHLY and CDR2 is FYNNEI.

V and J are TRBV13 and TRBJ2-3; the D gene is possibly TRBD1 (6 bases). The CDR3 extends over 12 amino acids. Germline values: CDR1 PRHDT, CDR2 FYEKMQ (reference sequence). V lost 4 bases and J lost 6, with 8 bases in between. In nucleotides, the CDR3 is TGTGCCAGCAGCTCTGGACAGGATACGCAGTATTTT. It specifies CASSSGQDTQYF. Full variable domain (remainder filled in from reference TRBV13 and TRBJ2-3): AAGVIQSPRHLIKEKRETATLKCYPIPRHDTVYWYQQGPGQDPQFLISFYEKMQSDKGSIPDRFSAQQFSDYHSELNMSSLELGDSALYFCASSSGQDTQYFGPGTRLTVL.

The chain recombines TRBV5-1 with TRBJ2-3; D gene unclear. Germline CDR1 reads SGHRS; CDR2 reads YFSETQ. Deletions cut 2 bases from V and 0 bases from J, with 7 bases between. The CDR3 has 14 amino acids. CDR3 DNA: TGCGCCAGCAGCTTTGACCCGAGCACAGATACGCAGTATTTT. Protein product: CASSFDPSTDTQYF.

The CDR3 here is CASLGANYGYTF. For the CDR3, the DNA is TGTGCCTCCCTGGGAGCTAACTATGGCTACACCTTC. The V and J genes are TRBV30 and TRBJ1-2; D remains ambiguous. The CDR3 covers 12 residues. CDR1 and CDR2 (germline): GTSNPN, SVGIG (reference sequence). Between the trimmed V and J ends, which lost 7 bases and 0 bases, there was a span of 9 bases.

In DNA form, the CDR3 reads TGTGCCACCAGCAGGGATAGTTCTAGCACAGATACGCAGTATTTT. Amino acids: CATSRDSSSTDTQYF. The rearrangement links TRBV15 to TRBJ2-3; D not certain. This CDR3 is built from 15 residues. Germline lookup yields CDR1 LNHNV and CDR2 YYDKDF (reference sequence). Trimming shortened V by 3 bases and J by 0 bases, and 10 bases separated the two germline ends.

The genes are TRBV19 and TRBJ2-7, with D possibly being TRBD1 or TRBD2 (5 bases each). Trimming took off 9 bases at V and 0 bases at J, with 15 bases between the two ends. Looked up from germline, CDR1 is LNHDA and CDR2 is SQIVND (reference sequence). The CDR3 extends over 14 amino acids. The CDR3 nucleotides read TGTGCCAGCGCCATGTATGGGGGCTCCTACGAGCAGTACTTC. Its protein is CASAMYGGSYEQYF.

This sequence joins TRBV27 and TRBJ1-2, with 8 bases aligning to TRBD1. J lost 3 bases, V lost 6 bases, and 6 bases had no gene match. Germline assignment: CDR1 MNHEY and CDR2 SMNVEV (reference sequence). The CDR3 has 14 amino acids. Written as DNA, the CDR3 is TGTGCCAGCAGCCTCCGGGACAGGCACTATGGCTACACCTTC. This gives the protein CASSLRDRHYGYTF.

This sequence joins TRBV7-3 and TRBJ2-3; 10 nucleotides agree with TRBD1. V was clipped by 4 bases and J by 2 bases; unmatched bases: 3. Germline V gene data show CDR1 as SGHTA and CDR2 as FQGTGA. CDR3 length: 15 amino acids. CDR3 sequence reads: CASSSTGGVTDTQYF. CDR3 DNA sequence: TGTGCCAGCAGCTCGACAGGGGGCGTCACAGATACGCAGTATTTT.

This chain uses TRBV1 with TRBJ2-3. TRBV1 is a pseudogene locus. The CDR3 sequence is 14 residues long. The CDR3 DNA reads as TGCACCAGCAGCCAAGATGAATTGACAGATACGCAGTATTTT. It is translated as CTSSQDELTDTQYF.

This clone was recorded only once. This chain joins TRBV30 and TRBJ2-1; 8 nucleotides match TRBD2. Per germline, CDR1 GTSNPN and CDR2 SVGIG (reference sequence). This CDR3 is 16 amino acids long. Trimming took 3 bases from V and 1 from J; bases not matched to a gene: 8. Here the CDR3 reads CAWSESGSPSYNEQFF. The CDR3 DNA sequence: TGTGCCTGGAGCGAAAGCGGGAGCCCTTCCTACAATGAGCAGTTCTTC.

This clone was seen more than once but under ten times. The rearrangement uses TRBV27 and TRBJ2-1; 11 bases match TRBD2. Per the germline V gene, CDR1 is MNHEY and CDR2 is SMNVEV (reference sequence). The J segment lost 4 bases and the V segment lost 3 bases, leaving 5 bases of the junction unmatched. The CDR3 spans 16 residues. The CDR3 sequence: CASSFAGTSGYNEQFF. CDR3 nucleotide sequence: TGTGCCAGCAGTTTCGCCGGGACTAGCGGTTACAATGAGCAGTTCTTC.

This chain uses TRBV19 with TRBJ1-6; 8 bases are shared with TRBD1. Germline-derived CDR1 and CDR2 are LNHDA and SQIVND (reference sequence). The CDR3 covers 16 residues. V shed 5 bases and J 11 bases; nucleotides not matched to a gene: 14. CDR3: CASSPGTGSPLTPLHF. For the CDR3, the DNA is TGTGCCAGTAGTCCTGGGACAGGTTCTCCATTGACACCCCTCCACTTT.

The CDR3 DNA sequence: TGTGCCAGCAGCTTAATCGCACAGGCCTACACCTTC. It encodes CASSLIAQAYTF. This sequence joins TRBV7-9 and TRBJ1-2, with a weak D call TRBD1 (5 bases). The CDR3 consists of 12 residues. The V end was cut by 2 bases, the J end by 10 bases, with 11 bases between. Germline V gene data show CDR1 as SEHNR and CDR2 as FQNEAQ (reference sequence).

This chain connects TRBV28 to TRBJ2-3; 7 nucleotides align to TRBD2. Germline V CDR1 and CDR2: MDHEN, SYDVKM. V lost 4 bases and J lost 0; bases outside the gene matches: 19. The CDR3 extends over 20 amino acids. Here the CDR3 DNA reads TGTGCCAGCAGTTCCCGGTTATGGCTAGCGGTGGAAGATAGCACAGATACGCAGTATTTT. Translating gives CASSSRLWLAVEDSTDTQYF.

This clone was counted only a few times. The chain joins TRBV18 to TRBJ1-5; tentatively, D is TRBD1 (6 bases). The CDR3 consists of 15 residues. V lost 3 bases, J lost 1 base, and 10 bases lay in between. In germline, CDR1 is KGHSH, CDR2 LQKENI. The CDR3 loop is CASSPQQGSNQPQHF. DNA for the CDR3: TGTGCCAGCTCACCCCAACAGGGCAGCAATCAGCCCCAGCATTTT.

The CDR3 loop reads CASSRTPEVYNSPLHF. DNA for the CDR3: TGTGCCAGCAGTCGGACACCCGAGGTGTATAATTCACCCCTCCACTTT. The chain couples TRBV27 to TRBJ1-6; possibly TRBD1 for D (5 bases). Germline V gene sequence: CDR1 MNHEY, CDR2 SMNVEV (reference sequence). The CDR3 runs to 16 residues. V was clipped by 5 bases and J by 4 bases, with 15 bases between them.

Concerning this clone itself: Other DNA sequences in the sample encode the same CDR3. This chain joins TRBV7-9 and TRBJ2-3, with D uncertain. V was cut by 5 bases and J by 2 bases, with 5 bases left in between. Germline CDR1 SEHNR, CDR2 FQNEAQ (reference sequence). The CDR3 length is 12 residues. The DNA of the CDR3 is TGTGCCAGCAGCCCCTACACAGATACGCAGTATTTT. It yields the protein CASSPYTDTQYF. The variable domain in full, with the rest retrieved from reference TRBV7-9 and TRBJ2-3, is DTGVSQNPRHKITKRGQNVTFRCDPISEHNRLYWYRQTLGQGPEFLTYFQNEAQLEKSRLLSDRFSAERPKGSFSTLEIQRTEQGDSAMYLCASSPYTDTQYFGPGTRLTVL.

For this clone: Other DNA sequences in this specimen translate into the identical CDR3. The rearrangement links TRBV30 to TRBJ2-1, with D maybe TRBD2 (6 bases). Germline loops: CDR1 GTSNPN, CDR2 SVGIG (reference sequence). The V gene lost 2 bases and the J gene lost 7 bases, with 9 bases spanning the gap. This CDR3 has 12 amino acids. The CDR3, as DNA: TGTGCCTGGAGTTGGGGGGATAATGAGCAGTTCTTC. Its protein is CAWSWGDNEQFF.

A note on this clone: The junction and the germline gene differ at one end; a read error may be behind it. The genes are TRBV9 and TRBJ1-6; a possible D gene is TRBD1 (5 bases). Germline CDR1 and CDR2: SGDLS and YYNGEE. The CDR3 has 11 amino acids. CDR3 DNA sequence: TGCAGGGACGCCTATAATTCACCCCTCCACTTT. Protein product: CRDAYNSPLHF.

This chain connects TRBV18 to TRBJ1-5; no reliable D call. V lost 3 bases and J lost 7, with 7 bases in between. Germline CDR1 KGHSH, CDR2 LQKENI. The CDR3 length is 12 residues. In DNA, the CDR3 is TGTGCCAGCTCACCCACTAACCAGCCCCAGCATTTT. Translation gives CASSPTNQPQHF.